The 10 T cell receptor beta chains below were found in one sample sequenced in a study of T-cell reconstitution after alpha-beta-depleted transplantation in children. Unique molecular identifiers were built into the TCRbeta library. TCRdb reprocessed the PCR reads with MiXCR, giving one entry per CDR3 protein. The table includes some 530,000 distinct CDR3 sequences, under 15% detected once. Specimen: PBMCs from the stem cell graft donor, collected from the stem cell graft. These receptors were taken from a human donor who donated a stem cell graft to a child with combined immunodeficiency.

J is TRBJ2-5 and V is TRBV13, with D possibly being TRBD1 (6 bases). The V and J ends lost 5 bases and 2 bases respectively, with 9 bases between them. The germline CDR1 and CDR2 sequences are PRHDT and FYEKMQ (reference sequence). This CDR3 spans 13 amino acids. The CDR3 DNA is TGTGCCAGCAGCGGGGACACGCAAGAGACCCAGTACTTC. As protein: CASSGDTQETQYF.

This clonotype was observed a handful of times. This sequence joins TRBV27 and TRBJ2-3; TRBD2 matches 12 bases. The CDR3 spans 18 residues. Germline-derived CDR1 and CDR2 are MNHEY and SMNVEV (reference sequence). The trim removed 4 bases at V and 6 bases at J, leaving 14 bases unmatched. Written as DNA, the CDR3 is TGTGCCAGCAGTTCCGGACTAGCGGGATATGTGGGGTTGGATACGCAGTATTTT. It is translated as CASSSGLAGYVGLDTQYF.

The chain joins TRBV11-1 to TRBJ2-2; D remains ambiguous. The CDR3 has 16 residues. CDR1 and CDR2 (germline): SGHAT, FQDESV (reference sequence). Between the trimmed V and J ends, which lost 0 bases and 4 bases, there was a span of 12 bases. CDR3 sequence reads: CASSLARPPRTGELFF. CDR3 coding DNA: TGTGCCAGCAGCTTAGCCAGGCCGCCGCGCACCGGGGAGCTGTTTTTT.

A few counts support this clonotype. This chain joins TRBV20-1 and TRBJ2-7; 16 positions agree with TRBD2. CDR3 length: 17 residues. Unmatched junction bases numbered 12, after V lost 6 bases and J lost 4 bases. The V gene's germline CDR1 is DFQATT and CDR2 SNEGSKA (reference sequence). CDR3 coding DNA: TGCAGTGCCTTCGGGACTAGCGGGAGGGCCGTCGTATACGAGCAGTACTTC. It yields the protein CSAFGTSGRAVVYEQYF.

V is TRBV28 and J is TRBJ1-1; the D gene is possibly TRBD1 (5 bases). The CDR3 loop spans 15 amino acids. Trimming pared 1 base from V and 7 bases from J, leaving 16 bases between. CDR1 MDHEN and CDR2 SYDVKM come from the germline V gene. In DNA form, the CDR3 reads TGTGCCAGCAGTTTATTGGCCCCCACGGACATTGAAGCTTTCTTT. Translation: CASSLLAPTDIEAFF.

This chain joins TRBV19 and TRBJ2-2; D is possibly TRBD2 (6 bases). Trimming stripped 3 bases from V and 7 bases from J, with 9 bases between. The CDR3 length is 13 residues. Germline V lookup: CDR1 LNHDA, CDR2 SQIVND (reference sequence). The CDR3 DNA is TGTGCCAGTAGTATCGGGGGAGGCGGGGAGCTGTTTTTT. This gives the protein CASSIGGGGELFF.

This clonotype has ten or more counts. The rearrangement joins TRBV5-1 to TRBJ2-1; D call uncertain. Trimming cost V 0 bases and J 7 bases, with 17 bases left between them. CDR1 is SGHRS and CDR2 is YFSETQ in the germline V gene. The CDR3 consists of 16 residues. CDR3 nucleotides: TGCGCCAGCAGCTTGGAAGCCGATCCAATAACGAATGAGCAGTTCTTC. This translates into CASSLEADPITNEQFF.

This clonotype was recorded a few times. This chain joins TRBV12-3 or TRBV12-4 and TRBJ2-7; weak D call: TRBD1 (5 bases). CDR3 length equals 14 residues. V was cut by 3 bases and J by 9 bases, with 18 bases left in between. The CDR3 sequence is CASSFSGREGGQYF. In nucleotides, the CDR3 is TGTGCCAGCAGTTTCTCCGGCAGGGAAGGTGGGCAGTACTTC.

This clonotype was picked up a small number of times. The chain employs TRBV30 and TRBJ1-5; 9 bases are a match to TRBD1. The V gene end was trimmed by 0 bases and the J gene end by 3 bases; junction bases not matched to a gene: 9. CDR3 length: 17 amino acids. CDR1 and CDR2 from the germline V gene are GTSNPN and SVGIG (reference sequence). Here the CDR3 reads CAWSVQVGQGFNQPQHF. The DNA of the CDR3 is TGTGCCTGGAGTGTACAGGTTGGACAGGGGTTCAATCAGCCCCAGCATTTT.

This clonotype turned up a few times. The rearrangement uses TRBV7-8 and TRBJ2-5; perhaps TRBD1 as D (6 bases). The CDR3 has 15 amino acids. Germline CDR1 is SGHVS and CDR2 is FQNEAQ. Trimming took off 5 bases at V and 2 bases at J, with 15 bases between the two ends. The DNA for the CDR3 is TGTGCCAGCAGCCCGACTCCAGGGGAGCAAGAGACCCAGTACTTC. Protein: CASSPTPGEQETQYF.